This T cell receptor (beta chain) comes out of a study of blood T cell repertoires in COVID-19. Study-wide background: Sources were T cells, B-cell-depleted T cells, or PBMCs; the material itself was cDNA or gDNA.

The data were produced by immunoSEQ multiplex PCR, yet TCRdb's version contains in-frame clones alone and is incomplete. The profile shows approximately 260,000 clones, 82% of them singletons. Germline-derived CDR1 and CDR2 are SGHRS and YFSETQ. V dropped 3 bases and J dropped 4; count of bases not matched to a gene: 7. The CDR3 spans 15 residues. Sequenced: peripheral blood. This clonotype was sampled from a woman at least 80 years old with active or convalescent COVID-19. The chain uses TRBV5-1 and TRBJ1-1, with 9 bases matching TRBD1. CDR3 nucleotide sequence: TGCGCCAGCAGCTGGCGGACAGGGGCGATCACTGAAGCTTTCTTT. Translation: CASSWRTGAITEAFF.